This T cell receptor (beta chain) is drawn from a study of T cell repertoires in cytomegalovirus infection. Across the whole study: Well-studied HLA-B-restricted epitopes and recently identified HLA-C-restricted epitopes of CMV were both used in the study. Public TCR beta signatures marked donors with CMV infection and the matching HLA.

TCRdb ran MiXCR on the reads and lists one entry per CDR3 protein. The top ten hold about 14% of the sample, which has around 900,000 distinct CDR3 sequences, around 30% seen once. CDR1 and CDR2 (germline): SEHNR, FQNEAQ (reference sequence). The CDR3 consists of 16 residues. Between the trimmed V and J ends, which lost 4 bases and 5 bases, there was a span of 20 bases. Of note for this clonotype: Its antigen is not known.

This specimen consisted of cultured CD8+ T cells from PBMCs, obtained from culture after CMV antigen stimulation. The origin of this receptor is a human donor in good health (CMV status not recorded). Some clones in this sample may be carry-over from other donors' samples. V usage is TRBV7-9 and J usage is TRBJ2-5, with D unresolved. The CDR3 DNA follows: TGTGCCAGCAGCTCCCACTACGGCACTGTTATGGAGACCCAGTACTTC. This codes for CASSSHYGTVMETQYF.